In its sample, the clone carrying this T cell receptor beta chain was seen once. The V end lost 0 bases, the J end lost 2 bases, and 4 bases lay between the germline ends. CDR1 and CDR2 (germline): SGHAT, FQNNGV. The CDR3 runs to 13 residues. The data stem from a study of control samples from healthy donors and cancer patients. Using immunoSEQ multiplex PCR, the repertoire was profiled, and TCRdb retains in-frame clones only, with some absent. The table records 150,000 or so clones, around 93% of them present only once. Sequencing was done on a sample of blood. This chain joins TRBV11-2 and TRBJ1-1, with D unclear. The source of this sequence is a woman aged 45-59 years in good health. CDR3 loop: CASSLESNTEAFF. The CDR3 coding sequence is TGTGCCAGCAGCTTAGAAAGTAACACTGAAGCTTTCTTT.